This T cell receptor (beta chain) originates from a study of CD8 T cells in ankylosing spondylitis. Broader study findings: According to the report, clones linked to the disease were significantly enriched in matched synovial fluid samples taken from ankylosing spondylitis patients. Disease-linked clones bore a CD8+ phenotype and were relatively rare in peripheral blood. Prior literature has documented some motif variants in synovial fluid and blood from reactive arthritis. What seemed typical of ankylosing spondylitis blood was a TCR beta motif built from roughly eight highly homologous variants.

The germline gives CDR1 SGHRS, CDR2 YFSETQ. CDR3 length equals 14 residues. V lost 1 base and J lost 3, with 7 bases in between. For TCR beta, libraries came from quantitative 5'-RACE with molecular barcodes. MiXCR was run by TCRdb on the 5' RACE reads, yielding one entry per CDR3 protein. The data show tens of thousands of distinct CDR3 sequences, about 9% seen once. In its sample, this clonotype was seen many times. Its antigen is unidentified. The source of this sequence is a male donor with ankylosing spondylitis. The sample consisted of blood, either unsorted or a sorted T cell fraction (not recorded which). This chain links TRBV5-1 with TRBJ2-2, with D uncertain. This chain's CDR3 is CASSLYADTGELFF. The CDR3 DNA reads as TGCGCCAGCAGCTTGTACGCGGACACCGGGGAGCTGTTTTTT.